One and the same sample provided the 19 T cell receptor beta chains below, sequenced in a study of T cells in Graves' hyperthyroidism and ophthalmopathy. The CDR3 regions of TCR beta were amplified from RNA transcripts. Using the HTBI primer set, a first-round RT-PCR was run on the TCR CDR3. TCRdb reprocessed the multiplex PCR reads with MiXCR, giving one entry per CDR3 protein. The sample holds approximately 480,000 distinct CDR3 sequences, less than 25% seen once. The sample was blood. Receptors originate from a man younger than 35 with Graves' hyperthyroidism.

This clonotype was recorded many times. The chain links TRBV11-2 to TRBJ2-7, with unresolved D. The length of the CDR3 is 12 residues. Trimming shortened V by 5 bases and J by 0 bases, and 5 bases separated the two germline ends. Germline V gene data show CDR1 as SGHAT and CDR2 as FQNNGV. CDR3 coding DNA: TGTGCCAGCAGCCGGAACTCCTACGAGCAGTACTTC. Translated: CASSRNSYEQYF.

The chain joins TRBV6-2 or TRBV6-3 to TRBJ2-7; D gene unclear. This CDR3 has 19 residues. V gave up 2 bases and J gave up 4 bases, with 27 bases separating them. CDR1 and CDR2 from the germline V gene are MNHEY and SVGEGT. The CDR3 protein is CASSYPTRQGRSPYYEQYF. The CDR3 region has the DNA TGTGCCAGCAGTTACCCTACCCGGCAAGGACGGTCGCCTTATTACGAGCAGTACTTC.

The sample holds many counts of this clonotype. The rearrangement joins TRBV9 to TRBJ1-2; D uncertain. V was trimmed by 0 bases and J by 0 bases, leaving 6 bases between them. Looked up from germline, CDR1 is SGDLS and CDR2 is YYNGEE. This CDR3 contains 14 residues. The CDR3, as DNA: TGTGCCAGCAGCGTAGCGTCCGCTAACTATGGCTACACCTTC. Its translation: CASSVASANYGYTF.

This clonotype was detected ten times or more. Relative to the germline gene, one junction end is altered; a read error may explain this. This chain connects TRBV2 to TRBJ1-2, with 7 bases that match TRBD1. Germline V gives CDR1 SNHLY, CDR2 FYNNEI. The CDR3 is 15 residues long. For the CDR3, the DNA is TGTGTCAGCTCCCCCGGGACAGATCCAGGCTATGGCTACACCTTC. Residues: CVSSPGTDPGYGYTF.

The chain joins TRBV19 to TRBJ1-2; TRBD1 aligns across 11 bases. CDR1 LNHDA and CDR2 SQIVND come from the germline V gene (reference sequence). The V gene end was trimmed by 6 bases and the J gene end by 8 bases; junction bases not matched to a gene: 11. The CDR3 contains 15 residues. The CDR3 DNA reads TGTGCCAGTAGGGCCGGGACAGGGGGACCTCCGGGCTACACCTTC. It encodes CASRAGTGGPPGYTF.

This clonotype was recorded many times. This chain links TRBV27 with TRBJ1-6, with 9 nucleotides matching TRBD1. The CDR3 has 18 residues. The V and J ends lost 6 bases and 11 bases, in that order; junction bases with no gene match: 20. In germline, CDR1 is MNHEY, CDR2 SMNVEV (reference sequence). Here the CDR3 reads CASSPTGTGYGLLTPLHF. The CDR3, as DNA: TGTGCCAGCAGCCCCACCGGGACAGGGTACGGCCTGCTGACACCCCTCCACTTT.

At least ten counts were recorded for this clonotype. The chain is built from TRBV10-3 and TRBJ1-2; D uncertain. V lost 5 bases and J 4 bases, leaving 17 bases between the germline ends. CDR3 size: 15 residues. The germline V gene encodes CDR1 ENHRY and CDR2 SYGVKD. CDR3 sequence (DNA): TGTGCCATCAGTACCCCCGCGACAAGAAGCTATGGCTACACCTTC. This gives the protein CAISTPATRSYGYTF.

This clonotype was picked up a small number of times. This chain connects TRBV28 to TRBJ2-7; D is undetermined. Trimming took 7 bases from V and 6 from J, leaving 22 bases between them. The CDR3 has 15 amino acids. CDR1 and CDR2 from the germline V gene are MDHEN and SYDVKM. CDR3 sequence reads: CASTPSEPRIGEQYF. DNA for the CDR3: TGTGCCAGCACTCCGTCTGAGCCCCGAATAGGCGAGCAGTACTTC.

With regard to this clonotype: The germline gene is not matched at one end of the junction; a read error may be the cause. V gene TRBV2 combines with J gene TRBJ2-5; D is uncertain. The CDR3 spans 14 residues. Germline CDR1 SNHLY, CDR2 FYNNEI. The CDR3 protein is CAISELTVQETQYF. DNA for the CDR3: TGTGCCATCAGTGAATTAACAGTCCAAGAGACCCAGTACTTC.

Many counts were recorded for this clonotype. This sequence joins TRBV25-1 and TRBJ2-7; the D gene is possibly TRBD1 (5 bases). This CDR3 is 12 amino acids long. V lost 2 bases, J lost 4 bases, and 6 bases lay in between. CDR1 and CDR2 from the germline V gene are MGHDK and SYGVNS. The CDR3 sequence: CASSEQGYEQYF. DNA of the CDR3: TGTGCCAGCAGTGAACAGGGTTACGAGCAGTACTTC.

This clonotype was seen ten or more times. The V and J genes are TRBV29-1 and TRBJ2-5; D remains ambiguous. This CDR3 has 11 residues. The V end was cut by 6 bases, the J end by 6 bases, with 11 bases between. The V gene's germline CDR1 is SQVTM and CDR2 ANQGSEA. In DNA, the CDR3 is TGCAGCGTGGACGAATGGAAGACCCAGTACTTC. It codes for CSVDEWKTQYF.

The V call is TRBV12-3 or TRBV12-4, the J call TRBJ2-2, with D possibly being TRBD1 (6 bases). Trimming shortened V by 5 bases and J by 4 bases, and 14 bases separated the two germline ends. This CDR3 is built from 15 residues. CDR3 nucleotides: TGTGCCAGCAGTCCTACAGGGTTTTTCACCGGGGAGCTGTTTTTT. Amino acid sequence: CASSPTGFFTGELFF.

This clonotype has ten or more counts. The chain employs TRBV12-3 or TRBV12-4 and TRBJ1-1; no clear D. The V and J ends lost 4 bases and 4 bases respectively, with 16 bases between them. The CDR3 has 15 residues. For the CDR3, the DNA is TGTGCCAGCAGTTCCTCAGGTGTGGTCGGCACTGAAGCTTTCTTT. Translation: CASSSSGVVGTEAFF.

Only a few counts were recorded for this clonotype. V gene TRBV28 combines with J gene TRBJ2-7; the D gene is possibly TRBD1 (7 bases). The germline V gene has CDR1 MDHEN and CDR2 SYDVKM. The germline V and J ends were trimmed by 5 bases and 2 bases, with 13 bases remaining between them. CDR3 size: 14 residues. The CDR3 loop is CASSTAGQTYEQYF. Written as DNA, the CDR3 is TGTGCCAGCAGTACCGCGGGACAGACCTACGAGCAGTACTTC.

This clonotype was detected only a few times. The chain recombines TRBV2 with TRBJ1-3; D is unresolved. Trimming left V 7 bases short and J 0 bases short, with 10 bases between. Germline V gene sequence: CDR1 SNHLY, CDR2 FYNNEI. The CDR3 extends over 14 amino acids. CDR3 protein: CASISGNSGNTIYF. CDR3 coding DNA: TGTGCCAGCATTTCAGGAAACTCTGGAAACACCATATATTTT.

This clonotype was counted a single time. In DNA form, the CDR3 reads TGTGCCAGCAGTTACCAAAAGGGACAGGGAAACTATGGCTACACCTTC. It yields the protein CASSYQKGQGNYGYTF. The rearrangement links TRBV6-5 to TRBJ1-2; TRBD1 matches at 9 bases. The V and J ends lost 2 bases and 2 bases, in that order; junction bases with no gene match: 6. Germline V CDR1 and CDR2: MNHEY, SVGAGI. The CDR3 runs 16 residues.

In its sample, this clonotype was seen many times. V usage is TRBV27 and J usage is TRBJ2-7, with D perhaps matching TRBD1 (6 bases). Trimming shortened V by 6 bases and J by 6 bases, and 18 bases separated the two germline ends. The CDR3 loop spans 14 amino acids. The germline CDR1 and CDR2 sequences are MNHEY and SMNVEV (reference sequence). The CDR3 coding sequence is TGTGCCAGCAGCAAAGTACGTACAGGGCCCGAGCAGTACTTC. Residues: CASSKVRTGPEQYF.

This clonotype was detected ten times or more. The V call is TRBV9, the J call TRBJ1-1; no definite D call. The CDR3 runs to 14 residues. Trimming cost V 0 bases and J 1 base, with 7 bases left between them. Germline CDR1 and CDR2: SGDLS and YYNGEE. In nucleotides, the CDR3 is TGTGCCAGCAGCGTAGCAGAAAGGAACACTGAAGCTTTCTTT. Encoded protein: CASSVAERNTEAFF.

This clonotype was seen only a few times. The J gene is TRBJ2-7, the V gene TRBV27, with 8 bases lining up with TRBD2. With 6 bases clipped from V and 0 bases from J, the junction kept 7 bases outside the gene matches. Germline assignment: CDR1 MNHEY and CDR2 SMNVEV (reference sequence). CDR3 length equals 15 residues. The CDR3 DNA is TGTGCCAGCAGCAACCTAGCGGGCCTCTCCTACGAGCAGTACTTC. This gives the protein CASSNLAGLSYEQYF.